These T cell receptor beta chains were read from a single sample in a study of technical replicates of blood from a handful of donors. Profiled with immunoSEQ multiplex PCR; TCRdb holds only in-frame clones, not every one. The sample has about 88,000 clones; roughly 94% are singletons. Sample: T cells isolated from PBMCs. Receptors originate from a human donor in good health. CDR3s include the opening cysteine and the closing phenylalanine or tryptophan. Fields, in order: J gene, clone size, CDR3 length, V gene, D gene, CDR3 protein, CDR3 DNA. A D gene is named only where the DNA matches it firmly. Expanded clones are given a class, and other clones once, few, many or no size at all.

J: TRBJ2-3
size: .
length: 15
V: TRBV4-3
D: TRBD1
CDR3: CASSRYRGSTDTQYF
DNA: TGCGCCAGCAGCCGCTACAGGGGTAGCACAGATACGCAGTATTTT

J: TRBJ2-2
size: .
length: 17
V: TRBV9
D: TRBD2
CDR3: CASSVSVLAGTTGELFF
DNA: TGTGCCAGCAGCGTTAGTGTACTAGCGGGAACCACCGGGGAGCTGTTTTTT

J: TRBJ2-7
size: once
length: 15
V: TRBV15
D: .
CDR3: CATSRDGGAGGMQYF
DNA: TGTGCCACCAGCAGAGACGGCGGCGCCGGGGGAATGCAGTACTTC

J: TRBJ2-5
size: once
length: 14
V: TRBV6-5
D: TRBD1
CDR3: CASSPTGVQETQYF
DNA: TGTGCCAGCAGTCCGACAGGGGTACAAGAGACCCAGTACTTC

J: TRBJ1-2
size: .
length: 15
V: TRBV28
D: .
CDR3: CASSTGSGRLHGYTF
DNA: TGTGCCAGCAGCACAGGGAGCGGTCGGCTGCATGGCTACACCTTC

J: TRBJ1-5
size: .
length: 15
V: TRBV6-5
D: .
CDR3: CASSPGPWGRQPQHF
DNA: TGTGCCAGCAGCCCCGGTCCATGGGGGCGGCAGCCCCAGCATTTT

J: TRBJ2-7
size: .
length: 15
V: TRBV6-5
D: TRBD2
CDR3: CASSYPASGSYEQYF
DNA: TGTGCCAGCAGTTACCCGGCTAGCGGGAGTTACGAGCAGTACTTC

J: TRBJ1-1
size: .
length: 14
V: TRBV5-1
D: .
CDR3: CASSSDRRWTEAFF
DNA: TGCGCCAGCAGCAGTGACAGGCGGTGGACTGAAGCTTTCTTT

J: TRBJ2-7
size: .
length: 13
V: TRBV19
D: TRBD1
CDR3: CASTRQGSYEQYF
DNA: TGTGCCAGTACTCGACAGGGGTCCTACGAGCAGTACTTC

J: TRBJ1-2
size: .
length: 15
V: TRBV19
D: TRBD1
CDR3: CASRPGTDYVGGYTF
DNA: TGTGCCAGTAGGCCCGGGACAGACTATGTAGGTGGCTACACCTTC

J: TRBJ2-7
size: .
length: 14
V: TRBV6-1
D: .
CDR3: CASSSREKAYEQYF
DNA: TGTGCCAGCAGTTCCCGGGAGAAGGCTTACGAGCAGTACTTC

J: TRBJ1-1
size: .
length: 14
V: TRBV28
D: TRBD1
CDR3: CASSLYTGVTEAFF
DNA: TGTGCCAGCAGTTTGTATACAGGGGTCACTGAAGCTTTCTTT

J: TRBJ2-7
size: .
length: 15
V: TRBV2
D: TRBD2
CDR3: CASGSERDLSYEQYF
DNA: TGTGCCAGCGGCTCAGAGCGGGATCTGTCCTACGAGCAGTACTTC

J: TRBJ2-3
size: .
length: 14
V: TRBV10-2
D: TRBD1
CDR3: CASGTGQAPDTQYF
DNA: TGCGCAAGCGGAACCGGACAGGCCCCAGATACGCAGTATTTT

J: TRBJ1-5
size: .
length: 13
V: TRBV11-2
D: .
CDR3: CASSPTGRQPQHF
DNA: TGTGCCAGCAGTCCGACAGGTAGGCAGCCCCAGCATTTT

J: TRBJ1-5
size: .
length: 15
V: TRBV6-5
D: TRBD1
CDR3: CASRTGSVGNQPQHF
DNA: TGTGCCAGCAGGACAGGGTCGGTAGGCAATCAGCCCCAGCATTTT

J: TRBJ2-7
size: .
length: 13
V: TRBV6-1
D: .
CDR3: CASSDRDIYEQYF
DNA: TGTGCCAGCAGTGACCGGGACATCTACGAGCAGTACTTC

J: TRBJ2-3
size: once
length: 15
V: TRBV2
D: .
CDR3: CASSPWTVATDTQYF
DNA: TGTGCCAGCAGTCCCTGGACAGTAGCAACAGATACGCAGTATTTT